The 32 T cell receptor beta chains presented below share a single source sample, sequenced in a study of blood T cell repertoires in COVID-19. Some clones are missing from TCRdb's copy, which holds only in-frame ones; the method was immunoSEQ multiplex PCR. The sample comprises some 200,000 clones, about 91% of which are singletons, and approximately 1.2% rests with the top ten. The sample was peripheral blood. The source of these receptors is a man younger than 45 with acute or convalescent COVID-19.

This chain connects TRBV4-1 to TRBJ2-6, with D perhaps matching TRBD2 (5 bases). The germline V gene has CDR1 MGHRA and CDR2 YSYEKL. The CDR3 contains 19 residues. Trimming stripped 2 bases from V and 2 bases from J, with 19 bases between. The CDR3 sequence is CASSQHPGETSAGANVLTF. Here the CDR3 DNA reads TGCGCCAGCAGCCAACATCCCGGGGAGACAAGCGCTGGGGCCAACGTCCTGACTTTC.

V and J are TRBV30 and TRBJ2-3; 7 nucleotides line up with TRBD2. With 0 bases clipped from V and 1 base from J, the junction kept 4 bases outside the gene matches. The germline V gene has CDR1 GTSNPN and CDR2 SVGIG (reference sequence). This CDR3 comprises 15 residues. The CDR3 loop reads CAWSVNLAGTDTQYF. The CDR3 DNA reads TGTGCCTGGAGTGTAAATCTAGCGGGCACAGATACGCAGTATTTT.

This chain connects TRBV11-2 to TRBJ1-1, with D possibly matching TRBD1 (6 bases). The CDR3 runs to 12 residues. Per the germline V gene, CDR1 is SGHAT and CDR2 is FQNNGV. V was shortened by 5 bases and J by 10 bases, with 14 bases between the two germline ends. As DNA, the CDR3 is TGTGCCAGCAGCACACACAGGGTATCAGCTTTCTTT. Protein: CASSTHRVSAFF. Complete variable domain (other parts from reference TRBV11-2 and TRBJ1-1): EAGVAQSPRYKIIEKRQSVAFWCNPISGHATLYWYQQILGQGPKLLIQFQNNGVVDDSQLPKDRFSAERLKGVDSTLKIQPAKLEDSAVYLCASSTHRVSAFFGQGTRLTVV.

The chain employs TRBV19 and TRBJ1-4; 7 bases fit TRBD1. CDR1 and CDR2 (germline): LNHDA, SQIVND (reference sequence). The trim removed 6 bases at V and 7 bases at J, leaving 5 bases unmatched. The length of the CDR3 is 13 residues. CDR3 coding DNA: TGTGCCAGTAGCCGGGGGACAGTTGAAAAACTGTTTTTT. Protein: CASSRGTVEKLFF.

The chain is built from TRBV5-1 and TRBJ2-5; a possible D gene is TRBD1 (5 bases). Germline lookup yields CDR1 SGHRS and CDR2 YFSETQ. CDR3 length equals 13 residues. Trimming left V 4 bases short and J 5 bases short, with 12 bases between. CDR3 loop: CASSIQPGETQYF. The CDR3 nucleotides are TGCGCCAGCAGCATTCAACCAGGGGAGACCCAGTACTTC.

At least ten counts were recorded for this clone. The chain combines TRBV5-1 with TRBJ2-3, with 9 bases identical to TRBD1. Germline V gene lookup returns CDR1 SGHRS and CDR2 YFSETQ. This CDR3 spans 15 amino acids. Trimming took 6 bases from V and 6 from J; bases not matched to a gene: 11. The CDR3 DNA follows: TGCGCCAGCAACAGGCGGGACAGGGCTACTGATACGCAGTATTTT. This translates into CASNRRDRATDTQYF.

The V call is TRBV12-3 or TRBV12-4, the J call TRBJ1-1, with D perhaps TRBD1 (6 bases). The ends were cut back, 8 bases at V and 4 bases at J, with 14 bases in the middle. This CDR3 comprises 13 residues. In DNA, the CDR3 is TGTGCCAGCCACGGACAGTTTATCACTGAAGCTTTCTTT. It encodes CASHGQFITEAFF.

V usage is TRBV9 and J usage is TRBJ2-3, with TRBD2 identical over 7 bases. CDR3 length: 15 residues. Germline CDR1 reads SGDLS; CDR2 reads YYNGEE. Trimming removed 3 bases from V and 4 bases from J; junction bases left unmatched: 8. In DNA form, the CDR3 reads TGTGCCAGCAGCGGAGCAGGGAGGGCCCCAGATACGCAGTATTTT. Amino acid sequence: CASSGAGRAPDTQYF.

This chain uses TRBV11-3 with TRBJ2-7, with D possibly TRBD1 on 5 matching bases. CDR3 length equals 12 residues. The germline CDR1 and CDR2 sequences are SGHNT and YENEEA. The V end lost 4 bases, the J end lost 4 bases, and 8 bases lay between the germline ends. CDR3 nucleotide sequence: TGTGCCAGCAGCTCAGGGCCGTACGAGCAGTACTTC. Protein product: CASSSGPYEQYF. Full variable domain (missing parts from reference TRBV11-3 and TRBJ2-7): EAGVVQSPRYKIIEKKQPVAFWCNPISGHNTLYWYLQNLGQGPELLIRYENEEAVDDSQLPKDRFSAERLKGVDSTLKIQPAELGDSAVYLCASSSGPYEQYFGPGTRLTVT.

The genes are TRBV5-5 and TRBJ1-2; no clear D gene. V lost 4 bases, J lost 6 bases, and 13 bases lay in between. CDR1 SGHKS and CDR2 YYEKEE come from the germline V gene (reference sequence). This CDR3 contains 13 residues. CDR3 DNA sequence: TGTGCCAGCAGCGGTGACTGGGGAGATGGCTACACCTTC. It codes for CASSGDWGDGYTF.

This clone was counted once. The rearrangement joins TRBV6-2 or TRBV6-3 to TRBJ2-7; TRBD1 might be the D (6 bases). The ends were cut back, 4 bases at V and 6 bases at J, with 16 bases in the middle. Germline CDR1 is MNHEY and CDR2 is SVGEGT. The CDR3 is 14 amino acids. Here the CDR3 reads CASSLARTGLEQYF. For the CDR3, the DNA is TGTGCCAGCAGTTTAGCTCGTACAGGGCTCGAGCAGTACTTC.

In DNA form, the CDR3 reads TGTGCCAGCAGCCGAAGGCCCTCCGGACAGGGATCCGGGGAGCTGTTTTTT. The encoded protein is CASSRRPSGQGSGELFF. The chain carries TRBV3-1 (or the pseudogene TRBV3-2) and TRBJ2-2; 8 nucleotides align to TRBD1. The J segment lost 6 bases and the V segment lost 4 bases, leaving 13 bases of the junction unmatched. CDR1 is LGHDT and CDR2 is YNNKEL in the germline V gene (reference sequence). There are 17 residues in the CDR3.

The V and J genes are TRBV12-5 and TRBJ1-2, with 8 positions matching TRBD1. V was pared by 4 bases and J by 2 bases, with 6 bases of the junction left unmatched. The germline V gene has CDR1 LGHNT and CDR2 FRNRAP. The CDR3 totals 15 residues. The CDR3 sequence: CASGSSGQGNYGYTF. The CDR3 DNA sequence: TGTGCTAGTGGTTCCTCCGGACAGGGAAACTATGGCTACACCTTC.

The chain links TRBV30 to TRBJ1-2; D not resolved. The germline gives CDR1 GTSNPN, CDR2 SVGIG (reference sequence). The CDR3 spans 12 residues. Trimming took 2 bases from V and 8 from J, leaving 12 bases between them. The CDR3 DNA reads as TGTGCCTGGAGTAGCTCACCAGGCGGCTACACCTTC. Its protein is CAWSSSPGGYTF.

The chain couples TRBV1 to TRBJ1-2; the DNA was not compared with TRBD1, the D call given in the table. TRBV1 is a listed pseudogene. The CDR3 has 15 amino acids. In DNA, the CDR3 is TGCACCAGCAGCCAGACCGACAGGGCTAACTATGGCTACACCTTC. Amino acids: CTSSQTDRANYGYTF.

The chain links TRBV28 to TRBJ1-1; no definite D call. The CDR3 totals 12 residues. V was trimmed by 2 bases and J by 9 bases, leaving 10 bases between them. Germline CDR1 and CDR2: MDHEN and SYDVKM. CDR3 in amino acids: CASSLARKKAFF. Written as DNA, the CDR3 is TGTGCCAGCAGTTTAGCGCGGAAGAAAGCTTTCTTT.

This clone was recorded a few times. The chain joins TRBV5-1 to TRBJ2-7; TRBD1 agrees at 9 bases. The CDR3 sequence is 14 residues long. Trimming at V came to 4 bases and at J to 1 base, leaving 3 bases not matched to a gene. CDR1 is SGHRS and CDR2 is YFSETQ in the germline V gene. The CDR3, as DNA: TGCGCCAGCAGCACGGACAGGGGTTCCTACGAGCAGTACTTC. Its protein product is CASSTDRGSYEQYF.

The chain combines TRBV4-2 with TRBJ1-1, with D unclear. CDR3 size: 15 residues. Germline CDR1 is LGHNA and CDR2 is YNFKEQ. The V and J ends lost 0 bases and 5 bases respectively, with 13 bases between them. As DNA, the CDR3 is TGTGCCAGCAGCCAAGATGGTCGGGGTGGAACTGAAGCTTTCTTT. Protein: CASSQDGRGGTEAFF.

The V gene is TRBV29-1, the J gene TRBJ2-1, with unresolved D. This CDR3 has 12 amino acids. V was pared by 2 bases and J by 4 bases, with 6 bases between. CDR1 is SQVTM, CDR2 ANQGSEA, per germline. The CDR3 spells CSVETGYNEQFF. The DNA of the CDR3 is TGCAGCGTTGAAACGGGTTACAATGAGCAGTTCTTC.

The chain couples TRBV10-3 to TRBJ2-1; 7 bases fit TRBD1. Germline V gene lookup returns CDR1 ENHRY and CDR2 SYGVKD. Trimming cost V 6 bases and J 10 bases; bases outside gene matches: 6. This CDR3 is built from 12 residues. The CDR3 nucleotides read TGTGCCATCAGCCCAAGGGACAGCGAGCAGTTCTTC. Its translation: CAISPRDSEQFF.

V and J are TRBV7-9 and TRBJ1-2; D might be TRBD1 (5 bases). V was shortened by 2 bases and J by 8 bases, with 15 bases between the two germline ends. The CDR3 runs to 14 residues. Germline-derived CDR1 and CDR2 are SEHNR and FQNEAQ (reference sequence). CDR3 DNA sequence: TGTGCCAGCAGCTTACCAGGGTCGTATCGAGGCTACACCTTC. It codes for CASSLPGSYRGYTF.

The V call is TRBV28, the J call TRBJ2-5; maybe TRBD1 (5 bases). Germline CDR1 is MDHEN and CDR2 is SYDVKM. Trimming shortened V by 2 bases and J by 0 bases, and 10 bases separated the two germline ends. CDR3 length equals 15 residues. CDR3 DNA sequence: TGTGCCAGCAGTTTAATCGCAGGGAACCAAGAGACCCAGTACTTC. It specifies CASSLIAGNQETQYF. Looking up the rest from reference TRBV28 and TRBJ2-5 gives the full variable domain: DVKVTQSSRYLVKRTGEKVFLECVQDMDHENMFWYRQDPGLGLRLIYFSYDVKMKEKGDIPEGYSVSREKKERFSLILESASTNQTSMYLCASSLIAGNQETQYFGPGTRLLVL.

The chain employs TRBV3-1 (or the pseudogene TRBV3-2) and TRBJ2-5, with TRBD2 identical over 11 bases. The ends lost 2 bases at V and 5 bases at J; junction bases unmatched: 7. The length of the CDR3 is 16 residues. CDR1 and CDR2 from the germline V gene are LGHDT and YNNKEL (reference sequence). CDR3 DNA: TGTGCCAGCAGCCAAAGGACTAGCGGGTTCAAGGAGACCCAGTACTTC. Translated, it gives CASSQRTSGFKETQYF.

This rearrangement joins TRBV30 to TRBJ1-5; D not certain. Between the trimmed V and J ends, which lost 3 bases and 9 bases, there was a span of 15 bases. The V gene's germline CDR1 is GTSNPN and CDR2 SVGIG (reference sequence). This CDR3 region has 13 residues. Written as DNA, the CDR3 is TGTGCCTGGAGCTTGGGAGAGTCGACGCCCCAGCATTTT. It is translated as CAWSLGESTPQHF. Variable domain in full (rest from reference TRBV30 and TRBJ1-5): SQTIHQWPATLVQPVGSPLSLECTVEGTSNPNLYWYRQAAGRGLQLLFYSVGIGQISSEVPQNLSASRPQDRQFILSSKKLLLSDSGFYLCAWSLGESTPQHFGDGTRLSIL.

This rearrangement joins TRBV5-5 to TRBJ2-2; D is possibly TRBD2 (7 bases). V was shortened by 5 bases and J by 3 bases, with 14 bases between the two germline ends. The CDR3 consists of 15 residues. Per the germline V gene, CDR1 is SGHKS and CDR2 is YYEKEE (reference sequence). The CDR3 here is CASRRQAGDTGELFF. CDR3 nucleotides: TGTGCCAGCAGAAGACAGGCGGGGGACACCGGGGAGCTGTTTTTT.

This clone appeared a single time. The chain combines TRBV28 with TRBJ2-1; tentatively, D is TRBD2 (6 bases). CDR1 and CDR2 from the germline V gene are MDHEN and SYDVKM. This CDR3 comprises 15 residues. V shed 1 base and J shed 4 bases, with 11 bases lying between them. CDR3 in amino acids: CASSLLADRYNEQFF. CDR3 bases: TGTGCCAGCAGTTTATTAGCGGATCGGTACAATGAGCAGTTCTTC. Filled out from reference TRBV28 and TRBJ2-1, the complete variable domain reads DVKVTQSSRYLVKRTGEKVFLECVQDMDHENMFWYRQDPGLGLRLIYFSYDVKMKEKGDIPEGYSVSREKKERFSLILESASTNQTSMYLCASSLLADRYNEQFFGPGTRLTVL.

This chain connects TRBV30 to TRBJ2-5, with 9 bases lining up with TRBD2. Trimming cost V 1 base and J 3 bases; bases outside gene matches: 6. The CDR3 consists of 15 residues. CDR1 is GTSNPN and CDR2 is SVGIG in the germline V gene (reference sequence). DNA for the CDR3: TGTGCCTGGAGTGCCCATGGGACTAGCAAAGAGACCCAGTACTTC. Protein: CAWSAHGTSKETQYF.

The V call is TRBV6-5, the J call TRBJ1-6, with 9 nucleotides matching TRBD1. This CDR3 comprises 14 residues. Germline CDR1 and CDR2: MNHEY and SVGAGI. V dropped 5 bases and J dropped 6; count of bases not matched to a gene: 2. The CDR3 coding sequence is TGTGCCAGCAGTCGGGGACAGGGTAATTCACCCCTCCACTTT. This gives the protein CASSRGQGNSPLHF.

The chain couples TRBV4-1 to TRBJ2-7; 10 bases agree with TRBD1. The germline gives CDR1 MGHRA, CDR2 YSYEKL. Germline trimming cut 3 bases from V and 2 bases from J; bases unmatched to any gene: 10. This CDR3 is built from 17 residues. In DNA form, the CDR3 reads TGCGCCAGCAGCCACCGGGACAGGGGAGGGTCAGCCTACGAGCAGTACTTC. Protein: CASSHRDRGGSAYEQYF.

The chain employs TRBV3-1 (or the pseudogene TRBV3-2) and TRBJ2-7; no clear D gene. The CDR3 spans 15 residues. The V gene lost 4 bases and the J gene lost 4 bases, with 17 bases spanning the gap. The germline V gene encodes CDR1 LGHDT and CDR2 YNNKEL (reference sequence). In nucleotides, the CDR3 is TGTGCCAGCAGCCCTGCAATGGTACCTCGGTACGAGCAGTACTTC. Its protein is CASSPAMVPRYEQYF.

The V and J genes are TRBV10-1 and TRBJ2-3; 11 bases fit TRBD2. The V gene end was trimmed by 2 bases and the J gene end by 6 bases; junction bases not matched to a gene: 4. This CDR3 is built from 15 residues. CDR1 is WNHNN, CDR2 SYGVQD, per germline (reference sequence). CDR3 DNA sequence: TGCGCCAGCAGTGAGCCTGGGACTAGCGGTGATACGCAGTATTTT. It yields the protein CASSEPGTSGDTQYF.

The DNA of the CDR3 is TGCGCCAGCAGCGTACAGGGTTTTAATGAAAAACTGTTTTTT. Amino acids: CASSVQGFNEKLFF. The gene calls are TRBV4-1 and TRBJ1-4, with TRBD1 as a possible D gene (6 bases). The CDR3 is 14 residues long. CDR1 is MGHRA and CDR2 is YSYEKL in the germline V gene. The V gene lost 5 bases and the J gene lost 4 bases, with 11 bases spanning the gap.